This record covers a single T cell receptor beta chain. What it recognizes is unknown. The sample is drawn from a study of neoadjuvant anti-PD-1 for oral cavity cancer. About the study: Nivolumab at 3 mg/kg was mostly given biweekly, three to four doses, pre-surgery. Patients without progression received a fourth nivolumab dose around day 43, then surgical resection on days 50-56. Study conclusions and caveats: Pretreatment Treg/Th17 ratio correlated inversely with post-treatment tumor clonality.

The CDR3 loop spans 14 amino acids. J gave up 5 bases and V 0 bases, and 4 bases lay outside the gene matches. Germline values: CDR1 SGHNT, CDR2 YYREEE (reference sequence). The data were produced by immunoSEQ multiplex PCR, yet TCRdb's version contains in-frame clones alone and is incomplete. This table holds about 72,000 clones, 83% found once. The source was PBMCs, collected before nivolumab (anti-PD-1) treatment. The chain joins TRBV5-4 to TRBJ2-5, with 7 bases fitting TRBD1. The TCR was taken from a person aged 35-80 years with oral cavity squamous cell carcinoma. CDR3 region: CASSLDRGDETQYF. As DNA, the CDR3 is TGTGCCAGCAGCTTGGACAGGGGTGACGAGACCCAGTACTTC.